The clone carrying this T cell receptor beta chain was recorded many times. No antigen is known for it. Bone marrow was sampled from every patient at the time of active disease. The library was built from approximately 400 ng RNA with molecular barcoded adaptors for alpha/delta and beta/gamma chains. Each CDR3 protein gets one entry after TCRdb re-called the reads with MiXCR. The sample has tens of thousands of distinct CDR3 sequences; approximately 22% are singletons. The record originates from a study of read filtering for tumor transcriptome and immune sequencing. Study-level background: After DNase treatment, RNA was made into whole-transcriptome libraries. General observations from the study: Single-read clonotypes: about 81.9% of IR-seq clonotypes (approximately 4% of reads), 65% to 75% of RNA-seq clonotypes (nearly 45% of reads).

Germline CDR1 MDHEN, CDR2 SYDVKM. The CDR3 runs 12 residues. V was pared by 7 bases and J by 5 bases, with 8 bases between. Sequenced material: a population of CD138-negative cells sorted from bone marrow. The chain employs TRBV28 and TRBJ2-2; no reliable D call. The origin of this receptor is a donor aged 40 or over with multiple myeloma. The DNA for the CDR3 is TGTGCCAGCAAAAGTTGGACCGGGGAGCTGTTTTTT. Protein product: CASKSWTGELFF. Based on the CDR3 plus reference TRBV28 and TRBJ2-2, the full variable domain is DVKVTQSSRYLVKRTGEKVFLECVQDMDHENMFWYRQDPGLGLRLIYFSYDVKMKEKGDIPEGYSVSREKKERFSLILESASTNQTSMYLCASKSWTGELFFGEGSRLTVL.